The present T cell receptor (beta chain) was sequenced within a study of blood T cell repertoires in COVID-19. On the study more broadly: COVID-19 samples from acute and convalescent phases originated in the United States, Italy and Spain.

The ends were cut back, 8 bases at V and 1 base at J, with 8 bases in the middle. This CDR3 has 12 amino acids. Germline assignment: CDR1 LNHDA and CDR2 SQIVND (reference sequence). In the original analysis: Using reference gene primer amplification, nucleated cell counts were estimated. Only in-frame clones appear in the TCRdb table, and some are missing; sequencing was by immunoSEQ multiplex PCR. V and J calls and clone size are those listed in that table; D and trimming were worked out from the DNA. This sample has 330,000 or so clones, with roughly 87% found just once. Sequencing used peripheral blood. The chain combines TRBV19 with TRBJ1-1, with D perhaps matching TRBD1 (5 bases). The TCR sequence derives from a man aged 25-45 years with COVID-19, enrolled during active disease. As DNA, the CDR3 is TGTGCCAGTCAGGGCGAGAACACTGAAGCTTTCTTT. Amino acids: CASQGENTEAFF.